This note documents a single T cell receptor beta chain sequence. The antigen is undetermined. The ends lost 1 base at V and 3 bases at J; junction bases unmatched: 0. The CDR3 consists of 14 residues. Germline assignment: CDR1 SGDLS and CDR2 YYNGEE. With 60 Vbeta and 13 Jbeta primers, the PCR was carried out. The repertoire was sequenced with immunoSEQ multiplex PCR; TCRdb's copy has only in-frame clones and lacks some. The data show about 140,000 clones, roughly 76% seen once. This entry belongs to a study of cytomegalovirus exposure and HLA in healthy donors. General study points: With later analysis, a missense DCLRE1C variant became linked to TCR beta V- and J-gene trimming. The Asian-associated ancestry cluster reportedly had fewer N-insertions than the approximately 700-donor mean in a later analysis. Sequences of the TCR beta chain were said to predict the HLA-A and HLA-B alleles of most subjects accurately.

This cohort consisted of healthy bone marrow donors. The sequenced sample was PBMCs. This TCR was sampled from a woman in her forties in good health and CMV-seronegative. This rearrangement joins TRBV9 to TRBJ1-4; TRBD1 agrees at 7 bases. CDR3 DNA sequence: TGTGCCAGCAGCGTACAGGGGGCTAATGAAAAACTGTTTTTT. Amino acid sequence: CASSVQGANEKLFF.